These 22 T cell receptor beta chains were sequenced from one sample in a study of early T cells in non-severe SARS-CoV-2 infection. TCRdb re-called the 5' RACE reads through MiXCR, storing one row per CDR3 protein. The sample includes around 30,000 distinct CDR3 sequences, roughly 4% of them seen just once. Sequencing was done on a sample of whole blood. These receptor sequences come from an adult who was a healthcare worker with PCR-confirmed SARS-CoV-2 infection or an uninfected control (not recorded which).

This clonotype occurred many times. The V and J genes are TRBV5-4 and TRBJ2-6, with D possibly being TRBD2 (5 bases). Germline values: CDR1 SGHNT, CDR2 YYREEE (reference sequence). Trimming left V 2 bases short and J 1 base short, with 7 bases between. This CDR3 has 15 residues. CDR3 loop: CASSFPGSGANVLTF. CDR3 bases: TGTGCCAGCAGCTTTCCGGGGTCTGGGGCCAACGTCCTGACTTTC. Full variable domain (remainder filled in from reference TRBV5-4 and TRBJ2-6): ETGVTQSPTHLIKTRGQQVTLRCSSQSGHNTVSWYQQALGQGPQFIFQYYREEENGRGNFPPRFSGLQFPNYSSELNVNALELDDSALYLCASSFPGSGANVLTFGAGSRLTVL.

This clonotype has a count of ten or more. This CDR3 reads CSVVASGTLHF. CDR3 nucleotides: TGCAGCGTTGTAGCCTCGGGGACCCTCCACTTT. This chain joins TRBV29-1 and TRBJ1-6; D ambiguous. The CDR3 has 11 residues. Per the germline V gene, CDR1 is SQVTM and CDR2 is ANQGSEA. The V end lost 4 bases, the J end lost 14 bases, and 12 bases lay between the germline ends.

This chain uses TRBV6-5 with TRBJ2-1; D is undetermined. The CDR3 has 14 amino acids. Germline-derived CDR1 and CDR2 are MNHEY and SVGAGI. Trimming stripped 0 bases from V and 8 bases from J, with 11 bases between. Written as DNA, the CDR3 is TGTGCCAGCAGTTACTCCCTCAGTATCCATGAGCAGTTCTTC. Its protein is CASSYSLSIHEQFF.

This clonotype was seen ten or more times. This chain connects TRBV30 to TRBJ2-1; 12 nucleotides match TRBD1. CDR1 and CDR2 from the germline V gene are GTSNPN and SVGIG (reference sequence). J was trimmed by 5 bases and V by 5 bases; bases with no gene match: 7. CDR3 size: 15 residues. CDR3 protein: CAWQTGTGGHNEQFF. The CDR3 DNA reads TGTGCCTGGCAAACCGGGACAGGGGGCCACAATGAGCAGTTCTTC.

This clonotype appeared many times. The V and J genes are TRBV18 and TRBJ2-1, with D perhaps being TRBD1 or TRBD2 (5 bases each). The CDR3 is made up of 16 amino acids. Trimming took off 2 bases at V and 3 bases at J, with 14 bases between the two ends. CDR1 and CDR2 from the germline V gene are KGHSH and LQKENI. CDR3 bases: TGTGCCAGCTCACCATCTAGCAGAGGGGACTACAATGAGCAGTTCTTC. This encodes CASSPSSRGDYNEQFF. Full variable domain (rest looked up from reference TRBV18 and TRBJ2-1): NAGVMQNPRHLVRRRGQEARLRCSPMKGHSHVYWYRQLPEEGLKFMVYLQKENIIDESGMPKERFSAEFPKEGPSILRIQQVVRGDSAAYFCASSPSSRGDYNEQFFGPGTRLTVL.

This clonotype was observed many times. The chain links TRBV6-5 to TRBJ2-7, with D hard to call. The CDR3 runs to 15 residues. V dropped 0 bases and J dropped 1 base, with 10 bases sitting between them. Per germline, CDR1 MNHEY and CDR2 SVGAGI. The CDR3 bases are TGTGCCAGCAGTTACTCGCTAATCGGGTCCTACGAGCAGTACTTC. Residues: CASSYSLIGSYEQYF.

There are many counts of this clonotype. The rearrangement joins TRBV20-1 to TRBJ2-3; 14 bases agree with TRBD2. This CDR3 spans 17 amino acids. The V gene end was trimmed by 3 bases and the J gene end by 5 bases; junction bases not matched to a gene: 10. Looked up from germline, CDR1 is DFQATT and CDR2 is SNEGSKA (reference sequence). The CDR3: CSASGLAGGLPGDTQYF. The CDR3 nucleotides read TGCAGTGCTAGCGGACTAGCGGGAGGTCTTCCCGGAGATACGCAGTATTTT.

This clonotype was detected ten times or more. The chain couples TRBV27 to TRBJ1-2, with D uncertain. There are 15 residues in the CDR3. Germline CDR1 MNHEY, CDR2 SMNVEV (reference sequence). The V end was cut by 0 bases, the J end by 4 bases, with 12 bases between. The CDR3 DNA sequence: TGTGCCAGCAGTTTATCCCCTGATGACTTCTATGGCTACACCTTC. Translation gives CASSLSPDDFYGYTF.

The sample holds many counts of this clonotype. The rearrangement uses TRBV19 and TRBJ2-7; unclear D gene. Germline-derived CDR1 and CDR2 are LNHDA and SQIVND (reference sequence). V lost 4 bases and J lost 6, with 22 bases in between. This CDR3 spans 16 amino acids. Here the CDR3 reads CASSTLEGSKRSEQYF. The DNA for the CDR3 is TGTGCCAGTAGTACCTTAGAAGGATCCAAACGGAGCGAGCAGTACTTC. The complete variable domain, with remaining parts taken from reference TRBV19 and TRBJ2-7, reads DGGITQSPKYLFRKEGQNVTLSCEQNLNHDAMYWYRQDPGQGLRLIYYSQIVNDFQKGDIAEGYSVSREKKESFPLTVTSAQKNPTAFYLCASSTLEGSKRSEQYFGPGTRLTVT.

This clonotype was counted ten times or more. The V gene is TRBV2, the J gene TRBJ2-1; 7 nucleotides align to TRBD1. The CDR3 runs 15 residues. The germline V gene has CDR1 SNHLY and CDR2 FYNNEI. V lost 4 bases, J lost 7 bases, and 10 bases stayed unmatched. For the CDR3, the DNA is TGTGCCAGCAGTGTGGAAAGGGGGCGAATAAATGAGCAGTTCTTC. Translated, it gives CASSVERGRINEQFF.

This clonotype was observed at least ten times. V and J are TRBV4-1 and TRBJ1-4, with D uncertain. Trimming removed 6 bases at V and 7 bases at J, with 12 bases between. The CDR3 contains 13 residues. Germline V gene data show CDR1 as MGHRA and CDR2 as YSYEKL. The CDR3 DNA reads TGCGCCAGCAGTCCGAGCGTGGGTGAAAAACTGTTTTTT. Translation: CASSPSVGEKLFF.

Only a few counts were recorded for this clonotype. The gene calls are TRBV4-1 and TRBJ2-1, with a weak D call TRBD2 (6 bases). CDR3 length: 15 residues. Germline CDR1 reads MGHRA; CDR2 reads YSYEKL. The V end was cut by 1 base, the J end by 3 bases, with 10 bases between. This CDR3 is CASSQVASDYNEQFF. CDR3 DNA: TGCGCCAGCAGCCAAGTTGCTAGCGACTACAATGAGCAGTTCTTC.

This sequence joins TRBV5-1 and TRBJ2-5; a weak D match, TRBD2 (5 bases). The length of the CDR3 is 16 residues. Germline-derived CDR1 and CDR2 are SGHRS and YFSETQ. The V end was cut by 3 bases, the J end by 2 bases, with 17 bases between. CDR3 in DNA: TGCGCCAGCAGCTCCTCGGGGAGTCATTTACAAGAGACCCAGTACTTC. Protein product: CASSSSGSHLQETQYF.

This clonotype was seen repeatedly, ten times or more. This chain links TRBV28 with TRBJ2-7; TRBD1 aligns across 7 bases. Germline loops: CDR1 MDHEN, CDR2 SYDVKM. J was trimmed by 5 bases and V by 4 bases; bases with no gene match: 8. This CDR3 has 14 residues. The CDR3 DNA reads TGTGCCAGCAGTTCCGGGACAGCACGACACGAGCAGTACTTC. As protein: CASSSGTARHEQYF.

This clonotype came up many times. The rearrangement links TRBV12-3 or TRBV12-4 to TRBJ1-1, with a weak D call TRBD1 (6 bases). This CDR3 has 12 amino acids. Trimming pared 6 bases from V and 7 bases from J, leaving 12 bases between. The CDR3 loop reads CASSRDRFEAFF. The DNA for the CDR3 is TGTGCCAGCAGCCGAGACAGGTTTGAAGCTTTCTTT.

The chain joins TRBV7-2 to TRBJ2-7, with D possibly matching TRBD2 (7 bases). With 6 bases removed from V and 0 bases from J, the gap between germline ends came to 15 bases. The CDR3 length is 15 residues. Germline CDR1 SGHTA, CDR2 FQGNSA. CDR3 in DNA: TGTGCCAGCAGGGGAGGGACACCGGCCTCCTACGAGCAGTACTTC. It specifies CASRGGTPASYEQYF.

This clonotype was observed many times. The V call is TRBV20-1, the J call TRBJ2-5; 7 bases agree with TRBD1. The CDR3 extends over 11 amino acids. The germline V gene encodes CDR1 DFQATT and CDR2 SNEGSKA (reference sequence). V shed 7 bases and J 3 bases; nucleotides not matched to a gene: 2. The CDR3 spells CSGDREETQYF. CDR3 bases: TGCAGTGGCGACAGGGAAGAGACCCAGTACTTC.

As for this clonotype: One base away lies a much larger clone, so this may be a sequencing read error. The chain couples TRBV28 to TRBJ2-1; the match to TRBD2 covers 9 bases. Per germline, CDR1 MDHEN and CDR2 SYDVKM. This CDR3 is built from 15 residues. For the CDR3, the DNA is TGTGCCAGCAGTTTAGCGGGAGGGTCCTGCAATGAGCAGTTCTTC. It specifies CASSLAGGSCNEQFF.

As to this clonotype: A much more abundant neighbour one base away suggests this may be a read error. The CDR3 reads CASALRPGAVTGELLF. The CDR3 nucleotides read TGTGCTAGTGCCCTCCGCCCGGGGGCGGTCACCGGGGAGCTGCTTTTT. The chain links TRBV12-5 to TRBJ2-2; D might be TRBD1 or TRBD2, each matching 6 bases. This CDR3 is 16 amino acids long. Germline V gene lookup returns CDR1 LGHNT and CDR2 FRNRAP.

This clonotype was seen many times. The chain recombines TRBV6-2 or TRBV6-3 with TRBJ2-5; 10 positions agree with TRBD1. CDR1 and CDR2 (germline): MNHEY, SVGEGT. There are 15 residues in the CDR3. Trimming removed 6 bases from V and 3 bases from J; junction bases left unmatched: 7. Here the CDR3 DNA reads TGTGCCAGCAGGCGACAGGGGGCCGGAGAAGAGACCCAGTACTTC. It codes for CASRRQGAGEETQYF.

This clonotype was seen at least ten times. J is TRBJ2-7 and V is TRBV28; D gene ambiguous. Looked up from germline, CDR1 is MDHEN and CDR2 is SYDVKM. V was cut by 4 bases and J by 6 bases, with 13 bases left in between. This CDR3 region has 13 residues. The CDR3 sequence is CASSSTQVGEQYF. The DNA for the CDR3 is TGTGCCAGCAGTTCGACTCAAGTGGGCGAGCAGTACTTC. Looking up the rest from reference TRBV28 and TRBJ2-7 gives the full variable domain: DVKVTQSSRYLVKRTGEKVFLECVQDMDHENMFWYRQDPGLGLRLIYFSYDVKMKEKGDIPEGYSVSREKKERFSLILESASTNQTSMYLCASSSTQVGEQYFGPGTRLTVT.

This clonotype appeared many times. The chain employs TRBV11-1 and TRBJ2-1; 13 nucleotides align to TRBD2. The ends lost 5 bases at V and 8 bases at J; junction bases unmatched: 9. The CDR3 spans 16 residues. Germline V gives CDR1 SGHAT, CDR2 FQDESV (reference sequence). The CDR3 bases are TGTGCCAGCAGCGCCCGGACTAGCGGGAGTTTCGATGAGCAGTTCTTC. This encodes CASSARTSGSFDEQFF.